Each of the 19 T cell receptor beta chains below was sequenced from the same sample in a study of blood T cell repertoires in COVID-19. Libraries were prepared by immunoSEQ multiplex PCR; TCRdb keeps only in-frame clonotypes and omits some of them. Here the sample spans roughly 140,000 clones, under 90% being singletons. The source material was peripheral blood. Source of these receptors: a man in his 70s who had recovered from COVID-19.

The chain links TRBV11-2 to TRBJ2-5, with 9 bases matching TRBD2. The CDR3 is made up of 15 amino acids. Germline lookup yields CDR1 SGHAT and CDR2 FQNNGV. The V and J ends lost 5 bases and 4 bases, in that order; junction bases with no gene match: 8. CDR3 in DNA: TGTGCCAGCAGCCCCGGGGTAGCGGGAGCAGAGACCCAGTACTTC. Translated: CASSPGVAGAETQYF.

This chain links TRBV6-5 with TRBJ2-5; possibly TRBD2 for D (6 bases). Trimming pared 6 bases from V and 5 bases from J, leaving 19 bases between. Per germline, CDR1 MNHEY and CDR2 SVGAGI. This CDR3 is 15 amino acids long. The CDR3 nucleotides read TGTGCCAGCAGGAGGAAACTAGCCTTAAGTGAGACCCAGTACTTC. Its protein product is CASRRKLALSETQYF.

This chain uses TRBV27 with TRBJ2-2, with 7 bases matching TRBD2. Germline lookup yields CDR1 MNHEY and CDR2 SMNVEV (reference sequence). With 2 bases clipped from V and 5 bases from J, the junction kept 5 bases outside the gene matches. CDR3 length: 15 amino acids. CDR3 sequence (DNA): TGTGCCAGCAGTTTAGGCGGGGGTCGGACCGGGGAGCTGTTTTTT. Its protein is CASSLGGGRTGELFF.

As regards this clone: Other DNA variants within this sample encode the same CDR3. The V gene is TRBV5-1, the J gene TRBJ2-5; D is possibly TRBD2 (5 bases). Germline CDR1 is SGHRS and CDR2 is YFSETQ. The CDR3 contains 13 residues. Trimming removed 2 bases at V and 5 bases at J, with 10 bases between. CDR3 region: CASSFGSGETQYF. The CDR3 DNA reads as TGCGCCAGCAGCTTTGGGAGTGGGGAGACCCAGTACTTC.

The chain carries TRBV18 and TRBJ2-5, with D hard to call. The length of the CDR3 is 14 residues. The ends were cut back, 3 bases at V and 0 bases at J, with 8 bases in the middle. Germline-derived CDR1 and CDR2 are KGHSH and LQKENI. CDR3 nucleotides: TGTGCCAGCTCACCGGCTGCAAACCAAGAGACCCAGTACTTC. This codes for CASSPAANQETQYF.

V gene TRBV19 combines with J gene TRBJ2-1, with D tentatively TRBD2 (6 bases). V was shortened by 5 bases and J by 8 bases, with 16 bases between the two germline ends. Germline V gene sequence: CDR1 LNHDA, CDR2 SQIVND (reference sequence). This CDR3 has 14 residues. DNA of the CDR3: TGTGCCAGTAGTTTTTCGACTAGTTTCCATGAGCAGTTCTTC. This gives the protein CASSFSTSFHEQFF.

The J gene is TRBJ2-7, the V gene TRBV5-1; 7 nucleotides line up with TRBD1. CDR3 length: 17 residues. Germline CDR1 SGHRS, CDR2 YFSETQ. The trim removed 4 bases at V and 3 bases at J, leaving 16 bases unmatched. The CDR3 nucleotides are TGCGCCAGCAGCACCACCCTACTGGCGGCAGGGGGCTACGAGCAGTACTTC. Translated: CASSTTLLAAGGYEQYF.

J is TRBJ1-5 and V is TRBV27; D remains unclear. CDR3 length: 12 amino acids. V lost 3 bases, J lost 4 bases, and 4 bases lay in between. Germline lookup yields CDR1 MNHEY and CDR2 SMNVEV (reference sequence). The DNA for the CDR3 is TGTGCCAGCAGTTTTCTAAATCAGCCCCAGCATTTT. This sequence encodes CASSFLNQPQHF.

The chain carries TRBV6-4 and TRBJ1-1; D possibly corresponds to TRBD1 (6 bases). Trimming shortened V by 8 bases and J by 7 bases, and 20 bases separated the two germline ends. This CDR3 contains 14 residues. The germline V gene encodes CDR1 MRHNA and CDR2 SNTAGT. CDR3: CASRKTGTSFEAFF. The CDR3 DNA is TGTGCCAGCCGTAAAACCGGGACAAGTTTTGAAGCTTTCTTT.

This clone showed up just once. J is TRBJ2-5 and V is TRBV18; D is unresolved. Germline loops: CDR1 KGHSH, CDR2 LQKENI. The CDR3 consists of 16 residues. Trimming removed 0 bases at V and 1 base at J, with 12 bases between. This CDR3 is CASSPPVASPQETQYF. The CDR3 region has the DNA TGTGCCAGCTCACCACCGGTCGCAAGCCCCCAAGAGACCCAGTACTTC.

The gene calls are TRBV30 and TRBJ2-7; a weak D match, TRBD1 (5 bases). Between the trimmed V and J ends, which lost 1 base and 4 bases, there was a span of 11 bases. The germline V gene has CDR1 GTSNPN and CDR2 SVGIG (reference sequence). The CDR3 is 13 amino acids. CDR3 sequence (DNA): TGTGCCTGGAGTGGACAGAGCCCTTACGAGCAGTACTTC. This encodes CAWSGQSPYEQYF.

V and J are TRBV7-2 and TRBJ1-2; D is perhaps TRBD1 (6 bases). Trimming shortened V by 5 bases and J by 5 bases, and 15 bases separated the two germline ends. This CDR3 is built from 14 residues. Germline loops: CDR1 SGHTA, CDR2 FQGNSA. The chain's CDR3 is CASSLTGLGYGYTF. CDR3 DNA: TGTGCCAGCAGCCTGACAGGTCTTGGGTATGGCTACACCTTC. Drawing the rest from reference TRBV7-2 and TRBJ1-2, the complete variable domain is GAGVSQSPSNKVTEKGKDVELRCDPISGHTALYWYRQSLGQGLEFLIYFQGNSAPDKSGLPSDRFSAERTGGSVSTLTIQRTQQEDSAVYLCASSLTGLGYGYTFGSGTRLTVV.

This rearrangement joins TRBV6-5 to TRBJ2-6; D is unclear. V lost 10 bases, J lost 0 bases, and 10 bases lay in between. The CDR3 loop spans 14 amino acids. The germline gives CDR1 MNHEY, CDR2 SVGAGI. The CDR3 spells CATHRGSGANVLTF. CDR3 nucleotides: TGTGCCACTCATCGCGGCTCTGGGGCCAACGTCCTGACTTTC.

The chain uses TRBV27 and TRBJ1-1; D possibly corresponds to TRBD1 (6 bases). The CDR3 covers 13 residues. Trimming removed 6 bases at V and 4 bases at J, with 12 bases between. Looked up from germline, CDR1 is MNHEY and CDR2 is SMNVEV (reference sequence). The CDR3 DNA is TGTGCCAGCAGGCCAACAGGGAGCACTGAAGCTTTCTTT. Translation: CASRPTGSTEAFF.

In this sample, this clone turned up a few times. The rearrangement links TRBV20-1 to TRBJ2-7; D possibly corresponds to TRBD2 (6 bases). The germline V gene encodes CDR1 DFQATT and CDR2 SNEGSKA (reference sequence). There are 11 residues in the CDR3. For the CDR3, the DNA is TGCTCCGGGAGCGAGTCCTACGAGCAGTACTTC. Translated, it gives CSGSESYEQYF.

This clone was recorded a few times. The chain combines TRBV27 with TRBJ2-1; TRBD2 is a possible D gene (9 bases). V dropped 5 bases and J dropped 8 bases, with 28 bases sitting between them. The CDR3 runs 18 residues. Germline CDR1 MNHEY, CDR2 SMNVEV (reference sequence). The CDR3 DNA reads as TGTGCCAGCAGTCCCGGCCCGCAGGGGGCCCGGACTAGCGATGAGCAGTTCTTC. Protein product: CASSPGPQGARTSDEQFF.

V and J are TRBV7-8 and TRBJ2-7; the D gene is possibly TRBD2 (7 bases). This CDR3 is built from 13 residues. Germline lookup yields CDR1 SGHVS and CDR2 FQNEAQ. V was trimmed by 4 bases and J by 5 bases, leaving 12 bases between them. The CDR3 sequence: CASSWGGADEQYF. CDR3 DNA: TGTGCCAGCAGCTGGGGGGGGGCGGACGAGCAGTACTTC.

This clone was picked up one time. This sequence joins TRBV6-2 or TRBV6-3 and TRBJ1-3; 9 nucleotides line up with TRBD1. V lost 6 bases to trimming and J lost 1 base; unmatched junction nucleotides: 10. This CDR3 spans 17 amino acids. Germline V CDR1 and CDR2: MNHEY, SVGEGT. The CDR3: CASSLPGQGTSGNTIYF. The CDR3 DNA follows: TGTGCCAGCAGCCTACCGGGACAGGGCACTTCTGGAAACACCATATATTTT.

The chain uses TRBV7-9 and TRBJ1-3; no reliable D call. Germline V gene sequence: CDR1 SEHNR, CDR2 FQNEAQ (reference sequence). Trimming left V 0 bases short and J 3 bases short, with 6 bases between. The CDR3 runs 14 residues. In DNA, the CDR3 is TGTGCCAGCAGCTTAGCAGGAGATGGAAACACCATATATTTT. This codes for CASSLAGDGNTIYF.